The present T cell receptor (beta chain) was sequenced within a study of cytomegalovirus exposure and HLA in healthy donors. Study-level information: Some 85 million unique TCRs from HLA-typed donors were held in an early data release. Out of about 410 genotyped donors, about 84% belonged to the Caucasian-associated ancestry cluster.

Germline loops: CDR1 SQVTM, CDR2 ANQGSEA. Trimming left V 1 base short and J 5 bases short, with 14 bases between. This CDR3 contains 14 residues. The donors gave bone marrow, and they were healthy. Despite likely unrecorded immune exposures, the donors were nominally healthy at the time of sampling. 60 Vbeta and 13 Jbeta primers were used in PCR. This table comes from immunoSEQ multiplex PCR, and its TCRdb copy is limited to in-frame clones, with some not included. The sample has 100,000 to 150,000 clones; 75% to 90% are singletons. The V and J genes are TRBV29-1 and TRBJ1-2; possibly TRBD1 for D (5 bases). This receptor was obtained from a female donor in good health and CMV-seropositive. Sequences were obtained from PBMCs. CDR3 nucleotide sequence: TGCAGCGTTGAAGGAAACACCGGGGGGTATGGCTACACCTTC. Translating gives CSVEGNTGGYGYTF.